The entry below describes one TCR beta chain. Its target is not known. TCRdb analysed the 5' RACE reads with MiXCR anew, one entry per CDR3 protein. The table has around 200,000 distinct CDR3 sequences, roughly a tenth seen once. In germline, CDR1 is SGHRS, CDR2 YFSETQ. This CDR3 is 15 amino acids long. The V and J ends lost 0 bases and 7 bases, in that order; junction bases with no gene match: 6. These data are taken from a study of T-cell memory formation after mild COVID-19. The study, taken as a whole, reports: The second-wave clones peaking on day 37 were not confirmed as SARS-CoV-2-specific.

Input material: PBMCs or a T cell subset sorted from them (not recorded which). The rearrangement uses TRBV5-1 and TRBJ2-1; 8 nucleotides match TRBD2. The sequence derives from a man aged 18 to 30 who had mild COVID-19 (a few samples of this study predate the infection). Cell type and time point are not known. Written as DNA, the CDR3 is TGCGCCAGCAGCTTGGCCGCCGGGACTAGGAATGAGCAGTTCTTC. This codes for CASSLAAGTRNEQFF.